The source of this T cell receptor beta chain is a study of T cell repertoires in cytomegalovirus infection. Study details: It can be stated that public TCR beta signatures indicated CMV infection as well as a matching HLA type.

Study-level points and caveats: Pooled public TCR beta family frequency picked out CMV carriers with the relevant HLA.

One entry per CDR3 protein results from TCRdb running MiXCR on the reads. There are 750,000 to 900,000 distinct CDR3 sequences in the sample; approximately 32% occur only once, and 13% lies in the top ten. Between the trimmed V and J ends, which lost 2 bases and 4 bases, there was a span of 8 bases. CDR1 MNHEY and CDR2 SVGEGT come from the germline V gene. The CDR3 is 13 residues long. With regard to this clonotype: Its antigen remains unknown.

The material was cultured CD8+ T cells from PBMCs, obtained from culture after CMV antigen stimulation. This TCR was recovered from a human donor in good health (CMV status not recorded). Some clones in this sample may be carry-over from other donors' samples. The chain uses TRBV6-2 or TRBV6-3 and TRBJ1-2; D not certain. The CDR3 DNA follows: TGTGCCAGCAGTTACCCGTACAGCTATGGCTACACCTTC. Translated: CASSYPYSYGYTF.